These 30 T cell receptor beta chains share one sample of origin, sequenced in a study of cytomegalovirus exposure and HLA in healthy donors. 13 Jbeta primers and 60 Vbeta primers were used for the PCR. The protocol was immunoSEQ multiplex PCR, while the TCRdb copy is restricted to in-frame clones and leaves out a portion. The sample has around 100,000 clones; roughly 70% are singletons. Sequencing was carried out using PBMCs. The receptors stem from a man aged 40-55 years in good health and CMV-seropositive.

This chain links TRBV4-3 with TRBJ2-3; 11 nucleotides align to TRBD1. Trimming cost V 1 base and J 2 bases; bases outside gene matches: 2. The CDR3 length is 16 residues. CDR1 is LGHNA, CDR2 YSLEER, per germline. CDR3: CASSQGDRGDTDTQYF. The CDR3 coding sequence is TGCGCCAGCAGCCAAGGGGACAGGGGGGACACAGATACGCAGTATTTT.

V usage is TRBV14 and J usage is TRBJ2-7, with D possibly TRBD1 on 6 matching bases. The CDR3 has 15 residues. Trimming left V 5 bases short and J 4 bases short, with 18 bases between. Looked up from germline, CDR1 is SGHDN and CDR2 is FVKESK. The DNA of the CDR3 is TGTGCCAGCAGCTCTAGGGGGTTCGGTAGTTACGAGCAGTACTTC. Protein product: CASSSRGFGSYEQYF.

The genes are TRBV27 and TRBJ2-1; D remains unclear. The CDR3 runs to 13 residues. CDR1 is MNHEY, CDR2 SMNVEV, per germline (reference sequence). Trimming shortened V by 4 bases and J by 3 bases, and 7 bases separated the two germline ends. This chain's CDR3 is CASSSRFYNEQFF. The CDR3 DNA sequence: TGTGCCAGCAGTTCTCGTTTCTACAATGAGCAGTTCTTC.

The chain couples TRBV28 to TRBJ2-3; TRBD2 agrees at 13 bases. Unmatched junction bases numbered 7, after V lost 4 bases and J lost 6 bases. Germline CDR1 MDHEN, CDR2 SYDVKM. The CDR3 totals 16 residues. CDR3 amino acids: CASSYGLAGVADTQYF. DNA of the CDR3: TGTGCCAGCAGTTACGGACTAGCGGGAGTTGCTGATACGCAGTATTTT.

The rearrangement joins TRBV9 to TRBJ1-4; 11 nucleotides agree with TRBD1. The CDR3 sequence is 15 residues long. Trimming took 4 bases from V and 8 from J; bases not matched to a gene: 7. The germline V gene has CDR1 SGDLS and CDR2 YYNGEE. CDR3 in DNA: TGTGCCAGCAGCCCAACGGGGACAGGGGGGGAAAAACTGTTTTTT. It translates to CASSPTGTGGEKLFF.

This sequence joins TRBV5-1 and TRBJ2-3, with 14 bases lining up with TRBD2. J gave up 4 bases and V 4 bases, and 5 bases lay outside the gene matches. Germline V gene lookup returns CDR1 SGHRS and CDR2 YFSETQ. CDR3 length: 16 residues. The CDR3 bases are TGCGCCAGCAGCGCGGGACTAGCGGGAGTTTCAGATACGCAGTATTTT. Protein sequence: CASSAGLAGVSDTQYF.

CDR3: CSVRAGGYGYTF. The DNA of the CDR3 is TGCAGCGTCCGAGCAGGGGGCTATGGCTACACCTTC. The chain employs TRBV29-1 and TRBJ1-2, with TRBD1 matching over 7 bases. The J segment lost 4 bases and the V segment lost 6 bases, leaving 5 bases of the junction unmatched. The germline gives CDR1 SQVTM, CDR2 ANQGSEA. This CDR3 has 12 amino acids. Based on the CDR3 plus reference TRBV29-1 and TRBJ1-2, the full variable domain is SAVISQKPSRDICQRGTSLTIQCQVDSQVTMMFWYRQQPGQSLTLIATANQGSEATYESGFVIDKFPISRPNLTFSTLTVSNMSPEDSSIYLCSVRAGGYGYTFGSGTRLTVV.

V and J are TRBV4-2 and TRBJ2-1; 10 nucleotides match TRBD1. The germline CDR1 and CDR2 sequences are LGHNA and YNFKEQ. V gave up 0 bases and J gave up 7 bases; unmatched junction bases: 12. CDR3 length equals 18 residues. In DNA, the CDR3 is TGTGCCAGCAGCCAAGATTGGCAGCGGACAGGGGGTGGGAATGAGCAGTTCTTC. Encoded protein: CASSQDWQRTGGGNEQFF.

The chain uses TRBV7-8 and TRBJ1-5; TRBD1 is a possible D gene (6 bases). CDR3 size: 14 residues. Germline assignment: CDR1 SGHVS and CDR2 FQNEAQ. The germline V and J ends were trimmed by 5 bases and 4 bases, with 12 bases remaining between them. CDR3 region: CASSQRQANQPQHF. The DNA for the CDR3 is TGTGCCAGCAGCCAAAGACAGGCAAATCAGCCCCAGCATTTT.

This chain uses TRBV7-2 with TRBJ2-7, with 8 nucleotides matching TRBD2. Germline assignment: CDR1 SGHTA and CDR2 FQGNSA. The CDR3 covers 17 residues. The V gene end was trimmed by 5 bases and the J gene end by 3 bases; junction bases not matched to a gene: 15. The DNA for the CDR3 is TGTGCCAGCAGCCGTCAGCTAACTAGCGGAGGGGTCTACGAGCAGTACTTC. Its protein is CASSRQLTSGGVYEQYF.

This clone has a single count. Other DNA sequences from this sample encode an identical CDR3 as well. This rearrangement joins TRBV9 to TRBJ1-1, with D maybe TRBD1 (5 bases). Germline V gives CDR1 SGDLS, CDR2 YYNGEE. The CDR3 contains 14 residues. V was trimmed by 0 bases and J by 5 bases, leaving 11 bases between them. In DNA, the CDR3 is TGTGCCAGCAGCGTAGTCCAGGGAGGGACTGAAGCTTTCTTT. Its translation is CASSVVQGGTEAFF.

This sequence joins TRBV7-2 and TRBJ2-7; 9 nucleotides align to TRBD2. Unmatched junction bases numbered 9, after V lost 2 bases and J lost 7 bases. Per germline, CDR1 SGHTA and CDR2 FQGNSA. The CDR3 consists of 15 residues. CDR3 residues: CASSLLVAGVGEQYV. For the CDR3, the DNA is TGTGCCAGCAGCTTATTGGTAGCGGGAGTGGGGGAGCAGTACGTC.

The chain uses TRBV4-3 and TRBJ2-1, with D uncertain. V lost 1 base, J lost 4 bases, and 11 bases lay in between. Germline V gene lookup returns CDR1 LGHNA and CDR2 YSLEER. The CDR3 runs 15 residues. CDR3 residues: CASSQGLGVYNEQFF. The CDR3 DNA is TGCGCCAGCAGCCAAGGGCTAGGCGTATACAATGAGCAGTTCTTC.

This clone has only a few counts. The rearrangement uses TRBV4-3 and TRBJ2-1; TRBD2 aligns across 11 bases. CDR3 length: 15 residues. With V trimmed by 0 bases and J by 10 bases, 5 bases remained unmatched. CDR1 and CDR2 (germline): LGHNA, YSLEER. In nucleotides, the CDR3 is TGCGCCAGCAGCCAAGATCTAGCGGGAGGTCGGGAGCAGTTCTTC. Translating gives CASSQDLAGGREQFF.

This chain joins TRBV6-1 and TRBJ1-5; 7 nucleotides agree with TRBD1. With 6 bases clipped from V and 2 bases from J, the junction kept 7 bases outside the gene matches. CDR3 length: 15 amino acids. CDR1 and CDR2 from the germline V gene are MNHNS and SASEGT. CDR3 in DNA: TGTGCCAGCAGGAAGACAGGGAATCGCAATCAGCCCCAGCATTTT. Its translation is CASRKTGNRNQPQHF.

V is TRBV28 and J is TRBJ2-7, with 9 bases fitting TRBD1. Trimming removed 10 bases from V and 0 bases from J; junction bases left unmatched: 1. Germline CDR1 and CDR2: MDHEN and SYDVKM. The CDR3 spans 12 residues. The CDR3 coding sequence is TGTGCCACGGGACAGGGCTCCTACGAGCAGTACTTC. Its translation is CATGQGSYEQYF.

CDR3 loop: CASSLSPTEYNEQFF. CDR3 sequence (DNA): TGTGCCAGCAGCTTAAGCCCCACAGAATACAATGAGCAGTTCTTC. This chain links TRBV7-3 with TRBJ2-1; D ambiguous. Trimming pared 1 base from V and 4 bases from J, leaving 11 bases between. Germline assignment: CDR1 SGHTA and CDR2 FQGTGA. The CDR3 covers 15 residues. The full variable domain, completed using reference TRBV7-3 and TRBJ2-1, is GAGVSQTPSNKVTEKGKYVELRCDPISGHTALYWYRQSLGQGPEFLIYFQGTGAADDSGLPNDRFFAVRPEGSVSTLKIQRTERGDSAVYLCASSLSPTEYNEQFFGPGTRLTVL.

The gene calls are TRBV7-8 and TRBJ1-4; no clear D gene. V lost 2 bases and J 3 bases, leaving 7 bases between the germline ends. Germline V gene data show CDR1 as SGHVS and CDR2 as FQNEAQ. The CDR3 loop spans 14 amino acids. The CDR3 DNA follows: TGTGCCAGCAGCTTAACCGGGGCTAATGAAAAACTGTTTTTT. It yields the protein CASSLTGANEKLFF.

The chain uses TRBV21-1 and TRBJ2-7; no DNA check was done on the table's D call, TRBD2. TRBV21-1 is annotated as a pseudogene. This CDR3 comprises 12 residues. The CDR3 loop reads CASTTPGREQYV. The CDR3 nucleotides are TGTGCCAGCACCACCCCGGGTCGCGAGCAGTACGTC.

V and J are TRBV10-3 and TRBJ2-5, with TRBD2 identical over 9 bases. Germline assignment: CDR1 ENHRY and CDR2 SYGVKD. After removal of 3 bases from V and 1 base from J, the junction contained 6 bases not matched to a gene. The CDR3 totals 16 residues. CDR3 sequence: CAISDPASGAQETQYF. For the CDR3, the DNA is TGTGCCATCAGTGACCCTGCTAGCGGGGCCCAAGAGACCCAGTACTTC.

The genes are TRBV11-3 and TRBJ2-1; tentatively, D is TRBD2 (6 bases). The germline gives CDR1 SGHNT, CDR2 YENEEA. The CDR3 totals 15 residues. Deletions cut 3 bases from V and 5 bases from J, with 14 bases between. CDR3 coding DNA: TGTGCCAGCAGCTTCGGCGGGATTTGGGACAATGAGCAGTTCTTC. Protein: CASSFGGIWDNEQFF.

The chain recombines TRBV13 with TRBJ1-1; weak D call: TRBD1 (6 bases). The CDR3 is 14 residues long. The V and J ends lost 4 bases and 1 base respectively, with 10 bases between them. In germline, CDR1 is PRHDT, CDR2 FYEKMQ (reference sequence). DNA for the CDR3: TGTGCCAGCAGCTCGGGACACACGAACACTGAAGCTTTCTTT. Its protein product is CASSSGHTNTEAFF. The variable domain in full, with the rest retrieved from reference TRBV13 and TRBJ1-1, is AAGVIQSPRHLIKEKRETATLKCYPIPRHDTVYWYQQGPGQDPQFLISFYEKMQSDKGSIPDRFSAQQFSDYHSELNMSSLELGDSALYFCASSSGHTNTEAFFGQGTRLTVV.

The V gene is TRBV4-2, the J gene TRBJ2-1, with TRBD2 identical over 8 bases. Germline trimming cut 0 bases from V and 6 bases from J; bases unmatched to any gene: 13. Germline V gene sequence: CDR1 LGHNA, CDR2 YNFKEQ. This CDR3 is built from 18 residues. CDR3 protein: CASSQDQSAGGGGNEQFF. The CDR3 DNA reads TGTGCCAGCAGCCAAGATCAATCGGCGGGAGGAGGGGGCAATGAGCAGTTCTTC.

This clone was found a few times. The chain couples TRBV2 to TRBJ1-2, with a tentative D call TRBD1 (5 bases). Germline V gene lookup returns CDR1 SNHLY and CDR2 FYNNEI. The CDR3 runs to 15 residues. V was clipped by 5 bases and J by 5 bases, with 18 bases between them. In DNA form, the CDR3 reads TGTGCCAGCAGTATACAGGCGCCTTTGGAATATGGCTACACCTTC. Amino acids: CASSIQAPLEYGYTF.

In its sample, this clone was seen a few times. The gene calls are TRBV5-4 and TRBJ1-1; D gene unclear. Deletions cut 0 bases from V and 4 bases from J, with 7 bases between. Per the germline V gene, CDR1 is SGHNT and CDR2 is YYREEE (reference sequence). The CDR3 loop spans 13 amino acids. The CDR3: CASSLGGSTEAFF. The CDR3 DNA follows: TGTGCCAGCAGCTTGGGAGGGAGCACTGAAGCTTTCTTT.

J is TRBJ1-4 and V is TRBV6-6; D call uncertain. Trimming removed 6 bases from V and 6 bases from J, with 14 bases in between. The CDR3 loop spans 14 amino acids. The germline CDR1 and CDR2 sequences are MNHNY and SVGAGI (reference sequence). The chain's CDR3 is CASREHYGDEKLFF. The CDR3 DNA sequence: TGTGCCAGCAGGGAGCACTATGGTGATGAAAAACTGTTTTTT.

The count of this clone is one. The V and J genes are TRBV6-1 and TRBJ2-5, with 7 positions matching TRBD1. Per the germline V gene, CDR1 is MNHNS and CDR2 is SASEGT. The CDR3 totals 16 residues. With 3 bases clipped from V and 9 bases from J, the junction kept 16 bases outside the gene matches. Here the CDR3 DNA reads TGTGCCAGCAGTGAGGCCTTGACAGGGATATCTCTGGCCCAGTACTTC. Protein sequence: CASSEALTGISLAQYF.

The CDR3 DNA sequence: TGTGCCAGCAGCCCCGCCGGGACATCGTATGACGAGCAGTACTTC. It translates to CASSPAGTSYDEQYF. The chain uses TRBV7-2 and TRBJ2-7; D may be TRBD1 (6 bases). CDR1 and CDR2 from the germline V gene are SGHTA and FQGNSA. Trimming stripped 5 bases from V and 5 bases from J, with 19 bases between. There are 15 residues in the CDR3.

This clone was observed a few times. The chain employs TRBV30 and TRBJ2-5, with 7 bases matching TRBD1. Germline V gives CDR1 GTSNPN, CDR2 SVGIG (reference sequence). Losses at the gene ends were 2 bases for V and 2 bases for J; bases not matched to a gene: 5. The CDR3 covers 14 residues. CDR3 loop: CAWSQQGTQETQYF. CDR3 nucleotides: TGTGCCTGGAGTCAACAGGGGACGCAAGAGACCCAGTACTTC.

This clone came up once. The V and J genes are TRBV19 and TRBJ2-1, with D maybe TRBD1 (6 bases). Trimming pared 0 bases from V and 6 bases from J, leaving 18 bases between. CDR1 is LNHDA and CDR2 is SQIVND in the germline V gene (reference sequence). The CDR3 has 17 residues. The CDR3 sequence is CASSIDHYRVSSNEQFF. CDR3 nucleotides: TGTGCCAGTAGTATAGATCACTACAGGGTTTCTTCCAATGAGCAGTTCTTC.